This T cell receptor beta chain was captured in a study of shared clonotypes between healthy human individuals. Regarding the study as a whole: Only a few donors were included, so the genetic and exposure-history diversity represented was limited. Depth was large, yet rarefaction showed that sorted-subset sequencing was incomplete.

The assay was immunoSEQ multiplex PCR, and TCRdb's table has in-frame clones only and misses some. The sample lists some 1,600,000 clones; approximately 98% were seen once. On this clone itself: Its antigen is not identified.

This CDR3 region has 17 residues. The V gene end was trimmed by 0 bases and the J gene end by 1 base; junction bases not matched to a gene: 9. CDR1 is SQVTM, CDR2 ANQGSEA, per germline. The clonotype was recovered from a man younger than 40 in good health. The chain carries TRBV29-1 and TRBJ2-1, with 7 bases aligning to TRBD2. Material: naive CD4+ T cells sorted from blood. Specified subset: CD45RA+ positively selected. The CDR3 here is CSVEDLRDGGSYNEQFF. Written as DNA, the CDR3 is TGCAGCGTTGAAGATCTTAGGGACGGGGGGTCCTACAATGAGCAGTTCTTC.